This T cell receptor (beta chain) is drawn from a study of blood T cells in healthy people across ages. General study points: Long-lived and aged donors differed, with more naive CD4+ cells and higher diversity in the long-lived. With naive T cell percentage, TCR beta diversity showed a strong correlation. Diversity was estimated from one million T cells, and these estimates were considered underestimates.

Each of the donors had about 9.9 milliliters of peripheral blood drawn into EDTA-treated Vacutainer tubes. It was with a sample-barcoded 5' primer and a J-beta primer mix that a second PCR of roughly 6 to 12 cycles was run. Using its own MiXCR run on the 5' RACE reads, TCRdb lists one record per CDR3 protein. The sample shows approximately 1,100,000 distinct CDR3 sequences, more than 40% of them seen only once. Germline values: CDR1 SGHAT, CDR2 FQNNGV. This CDR3 contains 16 residues. V was shortened by 3 bases and J by 8 bases, with 17 bases between the two germline ends. In this sample, this clonotype turned up a few times. Its antigen is unknown.

V is TRBV11-2 and J is TRBJ1-6; perhaps TRBD1 as D (5 bases). Sequenced: blood. This receptor was identified in a woman aged 55-70 years in good health. This CDR3 reads CASSLGRASNDSPLHF. The CDR3 DNA is TGTGCCAGCAGCTTGGGCAGGGCTTCTAATGATTCACCCCTCCACTTT.